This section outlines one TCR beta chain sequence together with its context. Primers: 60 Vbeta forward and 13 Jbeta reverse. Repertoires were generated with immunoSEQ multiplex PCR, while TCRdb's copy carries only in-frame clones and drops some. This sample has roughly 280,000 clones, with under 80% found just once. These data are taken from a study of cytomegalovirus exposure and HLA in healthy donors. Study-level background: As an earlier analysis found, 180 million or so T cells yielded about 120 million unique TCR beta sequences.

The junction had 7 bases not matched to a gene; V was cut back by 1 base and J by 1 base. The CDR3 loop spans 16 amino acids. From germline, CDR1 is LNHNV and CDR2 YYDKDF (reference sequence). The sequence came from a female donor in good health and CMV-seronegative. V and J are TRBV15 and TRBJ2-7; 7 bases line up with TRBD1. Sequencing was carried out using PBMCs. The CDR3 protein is CATSRGGTVKSYEQYF. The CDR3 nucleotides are TGTGCCACCAGCAGAGGAGGGACAGTGAAATCCTACGAGCAGTACTTC.